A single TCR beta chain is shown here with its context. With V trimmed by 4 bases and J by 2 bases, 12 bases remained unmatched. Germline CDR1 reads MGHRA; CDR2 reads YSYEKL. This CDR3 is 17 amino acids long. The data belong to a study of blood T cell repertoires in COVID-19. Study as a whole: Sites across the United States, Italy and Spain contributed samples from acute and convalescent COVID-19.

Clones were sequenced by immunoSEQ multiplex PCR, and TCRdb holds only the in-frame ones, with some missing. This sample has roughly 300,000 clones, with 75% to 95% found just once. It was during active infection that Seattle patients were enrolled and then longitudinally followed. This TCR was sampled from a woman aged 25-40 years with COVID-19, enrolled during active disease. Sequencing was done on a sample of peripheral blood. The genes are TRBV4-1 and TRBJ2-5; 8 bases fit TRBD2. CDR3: CASSPFGGAGVQETQYF. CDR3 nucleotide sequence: TGCGCCAGCAGCCCTTTCGGTGGAGCGGGAGTTCAAGAGACCCAGTACTTC.